This is a list of T cell receptor beta chains from one sample in a study of T cells expressing NK-cell markers. TCRdb re-called the 5' RACE reads; one entry per CDR3 protein, DNA not given. This table holds about 460,000 distinct CDR3 sequences. The sample consisted of blood T cells: a sorted CD56 or NKG2C T cell subset, CD4+ or CD8+ T cells, or bulk PBMC T cells (not recorded which). Source of these receptors: a woman between 45 and 60 years old in good health. CDR3s include the opening cysteine and the closing phenylalanine or tryptophan.

V,J,CDR3
TRBV19,TRBJ2-3,CASSPGGSSTDTQYF
TRBV10-3,TRBJ2-3,CAISESRRTAFGDTQYF
TRBV3-1,TRBJ2-1,CASSVLAGAYNEQFF
TRBV27,TRBJ1-1,CASRNRGLGTEAFF
TRBV7-2,TRBJ1-2,CASSRRYYGYTF
TRBV4-1,TRBJ2-1,CASSQEGVPGEQFF
TRBV15,TRBJ2-5,CATSGPRREQETQYF
TRBV9,TRBJ2-7,CASSPNVVGATFYEQYF
TRBV12-3/TRBV12-4,TRBJ2-5,CASSSPGIQETQYF
TRBV12-3/TRBV12-4,TRBJ1-1,CASSHRANTEAFF
TRBV14,TRBJ1-6,CASSQEAIRSPLHF
TRBV5-1,TRBJ1-1,CASSLVDGGVTEAFF
TRBV24-1,TRBJ2-5,CATRGREGETQYF
TRBV5-1,TRBJ1-1,CASSLGGTGQPEAFF
TRBV29-1,TRBJ2-1,CSGDSGSVNEQFF
TRBV4-1,TRBJ2-7,CASSRTGDSSYEQYF
TRBV5-5,TRBJ2-5,CASSLIRRETQYF
TRBV7-2,TRBJ2-1,CASNREIDEQFF
TRBV12-3/TRBV12-4,TRBJ1-2,CASSRNDRVGYTF
TRBV7-9,TRBJ2-1,CASSPRAGRTYNEQFF
TRBV29-1,TRBJ2-1,CSVGEPGEQFF
TRBV11-2,TRBJ2-5,CASSLGGTGETQYF
TRBV24-1,TRBJ2-1,CATSDYGTEIYNEQFF
TRBV10-2,TRBJ1-1,CASSEGRGNTEAFF
TRBV12-3/TRBV12-4,TRBJ2-1,CASSFRDTRQFF
TRBV12-3/TRBV12-4,TRBJ1-2,CASSLTSGHDYGYTF
TRBV12-3/TRBV12-4,TRBJ1-5,CASSPRQGEGWIRQPQHF
TRBV7-6,TRBJ2-1,CASSLLGNSYNEQFF
TRBV25-1,TRBJ1-4,CASRGQLNEKLFF
TRBV20-1,TRBJ2-5,CSASRSKETQYF
TRBV20-1,TRBJ2-1,CSAPRANEQFF
TRBV7-2,TRBJ1-3,CASSAQTGYSGNTIYF
TRBV29-1,TRBJ1-2,CSVEGRLNYGYTF
TRBV27,TRBJ1-1,CASSLRGPKNTEAFF
TRBV9,TRBJ1-3,CASSVGGMAGDSGNTIYF
TRBV20-1,TRBJ1-1,CSARSLSGVEAFF
TRBV12-3/TRBV12-4,TRBJ1-2,CASSRGNRGSYGYTF
TRBV6-5,TRBJ1-4,CASSFGLEGEKLFF
TRBV12-3/TRBV12-4,TRBJ2-1,CATRLRGAATNEQFF
TRBV12-5,TRBJ2-3,CASGSERPMFPDTQYF
TRBV5-1,TRBJ2-3,CASRPGRDRNLQLGDTQYF
TRBV6-5,TRBJ2-3,CASAVGALDTQYF
TRBV5-1,TRBJ2-7,CASRDGLAGSNSYEQYF
TRBV4-1,TRBJ2-7,CASSQVSGRDEQYF
TRBV7-9,TRBJ2-1,CASSTWTGYNEQFF
TRBV3-1,TRBJ2-3,CASSQPGPSGRVQYF
TRBV3-1,TRBJ2-1,CASSQMGGNEQFF
TRBV24-1,TRBJ2-2,CATSDPGQSNTGELFF
TRBV3-1,TRBJ2-1,CASSQGKLAGTEQFF
TRBV7-2,TRBJ1-4,CASSLSSPGEKLFF
TRBV5-1,TRBJ1-4,CASSFLGMAANEKLFF
TRBV20-1,TRBJ2-1,CSASPPGGVNYNEQFF
TRBV19,TRBJ2-3,CASSIFGPPTDTQYF
TRBV12-3/TRBV12-4,TRBJ1-2,CASSPAGQGNYGYTF
TRBV20-1,TRBJ2-2,CSARPVVAGELFF